This T cell receptor beta chain was sequenced during a study of tumor-infiltrating lymphocytes in primary liver carcinoma. Turning to this clonotype: Its target is unknown. A read error may account for a junction end that differs from germline.

Findings of the study overall: Tumors had a top-250-clone fraction that was significantly higher than blood (p = 0.039).

Joint extraction of RNA and DNA used about 17-32 mg of bulk tissue that was unsorted. Germline values: CDR1 MGHRA, CDR2 YSYEKL. The CDR3 runs to 14 residues. TCR beta cDNA came from roughly 450 ng total RNA, primed with a constant-region primer. ARM-PCR, slightly modified, supplied the TCR beta libraries through three nested multiplex PCR rounds. TRBV1-TRBV30 forward and Cbeta reverse primers drove the first two roughly 10-cycle rounds. Using its own MiXCR run on the multiplex PCR reads, TCRdb lists one record per CDR3 protein. The table records about 120,000 distinct CDR3 sequences, 60% to 70% of them present only once.

This chain joins TRBV4-1 and TRBJ2-3; D is unresolved. Sequenced: liver tumor tissue from sampling region 1. Subset defined: tumor region T1, superior pole. The sequence was collected from a woman aged 55-69 years with primary liver carcinoma and hepatitis B virus infection. CDR3 sequence: CASSHQTATDTLYF. The CDR3 DNA sequence: TGCGCCAGCAGCCATCAGACTGCCACAGATACGCTGTATTTT.